The rows below give T cell receptor beta chains drawn from one sample of a study of CD8 T cells in ankylosing spondylitis. MiXCR, applied by TCRdb to the 5' RACE reads, yields one record per CDR3 protein. The top ten clones hold over 6.5% of a sample with around 540,000 distinct CDR3 sequences, roughly an eighth of them seen once. Sequenced sample: blood, either unsorted or a sorted T cell fraction (not recorded which). All receptors come from a male donor with ankylosing spondylitis. CDR3s include the opening cysteine and the closing phenylalanine or tryptophan. D genes are given only for firm matches. The listing skips clone size in some rows; elsewhere it reads once, few, many or a size class.

abundance: .; j_gene: TRBJ1-1; d_gene: .; v_gene: TRBV10-1; CDR3nt: TGCGCCAGCAGGTCGGGGACTGAAGCTTTCTTT; CDR3aa: CASRSGTEAFF
abundance: many; j_gene: TRBJ2-5; d_gene: TRBD2; v_gene: TRBV7-2; CDR3nt: TGTGCCAGCAGCATTACAGCGGGAGGAGAGACCCAGTACTTC; CDR3aa: CASSITAGGETQYF
abundance: .; j_gene: TRBJ1-2; d_gene: TRBD1; v_gene: TRBV20-1; CDR3nt: TGCAGTGCTAGAGAGGACAGGGCGGCTCTTGGCTACACCTTC; CDR3aa: CSAREDRAALGYTF
abundance: .; j_gene: TRBJ1-2; d_gene: TRBD1; v_gene: TRBV18; CDR3nt: TGTGCCAGCTCTCCGAGGACAGGATCGAATTATGGCTACACCTTC; CDR3aa: CASSPRTGSNYGYTF
abundance: few; j_gene: TRBJ1-5; d_gene: .; v_gene: TRBV2; CDR3nt: TGTGCCAGCAGTTTTCATACATATAGCAATCAGCCCCAGCATTTT; CDR3aa: CASSFHTYSNQPQHF
abundance: few; j_gene: TRBJ2-5; d_gene: .; v_gene: TRBV10-3; CDR3nt: TGTGCCATCAGTGACAGCGGATACCAAGAGACCCAGTACTTC; CDR3aa: CAISDSGYQETQYF
abundance: few; j_gene: TRBJ2-1; d_gene: TRBD2; v_gene: TRBV6-2/TRBV6-3; CDR3nt: TGTGCCAGCAGTGACCCTAGCGGGGGGGCCTACAATGAGCAGTTCTTC; CDR3aa: CASSDPSGGAYNEQFF
abundance: many; j_gene: TRBJ2-2; d_gene: .; v_gene: TRBV5-1; CDR3nt: TGCGCCAGCAGCTTGGGTTCGTTGACCGGGGAGCTGTTTTTT; CDR3aa: CASSLGSLTGELFF
abundance: few; j_gene: TRBJ2-2; d_gene: .; v_gene: TRBV24-1; CDR3nt: TGTGCCACCAGTGATTTGTGGACAGATGAACCGGGGGAGCTGTTTTTT; CDR3aa: CATSDLWTDEPGELFF
abundance: few; j_gene: TRBJ2-2; d_gene: TRBD1; v_gene: TRBV6-2/TRBV6-3; CDR3nt: TGTGCCAGCGAAGATTTCCAGGGGGCGGCCGCCGGGGAGCTGTTTTTT; CDR3aa: CASEDFQGAAAGELFF
abundance: .; j_gene: TRBJ2-5; d_gene: TRBD1; v_gene: TRBV29-1; CDR3nt: TGCAGCGTTGGGGGCAGGGGGCACGAGACCCAGTACTTC; CDR3aa: CSVGGRGHETQYF
abundance: few; j_gene: TRBJ1-3; d_gene: .; v_gene: TRBV5-1; CDR3nt: TGCGCCAGCAGCTTGGGTGTGAGGCCGAGCTCTGGAAACACCATATATTTT; CDR3aa: CASSLGVRPSSGNTIYF
abundance: few; j_gene: TRBJ2-2; d_gene: .; v_gene: TRBV12-3/TRBV12-4; CDR3nt: TGTGCCAGCAGTTTACCGCTAGCCCTGTGGACCGGGGAGCTGTTTTTT; CDR3aa: CASSLPLALWTGELFF
abundance: .; j_gene: TRBJ2-2; d_gene: TRBD2; v_gene: TRBV7-9; CDR3nt: TGTGCCAGCAGCTTAGAGGCGGGAGGTGTCACCGGGGAGCTGTTTTTT; CDR3aa: CASSLEAGGVTGELFF
abundance: few; j_gene: TRBJ2-1; d_gene: .; v_gene: TRBV4-1; CDR3nt: TGCGCCAGCAGCCAAGTTGGGACCCCAACCGCCTACAATGAGCAGTTCTTC; CDR3aa: CASSQVGTPTAYNEQFF
abundance: .; j_gene: TRBJ2-7; d_gene: .; v_gene: TRBV5-1; CDR3nt: TGCGCCAGCAGCTTATTGCAGGGGCAGAAGTACGAGCAGTACTTC; CDR3aa: CASSLLQGQKYEQYF
abundance: few; j_gene: TRBJ2-3; d_gene: .; v_gene: TRBV24-1; CDR3nt: TGTGCCACCAGTGTAGGAGGAGGTGGCACAGATACGCAGTATTTT; CDR3aa: CATSVGGGGTDTQYF
abundance: .; j_gene: TRBJ2-1; d_gene: TRBD1; v_gene: TRBV10-3; CDR3nt: TGTGCCACCGCTTCACCGGGACAGACTTACAATGAGCAGTTCTTC; CDR3aa: CATASPGQTYNEQFF
abundance: .; j_gene: TRBJ1-1; d_gene: .; v_gene: TRBV5-4; CDR3nt: TGTGCCAGCAGCTACCAGTTCTCTGAAGCTTTCTTT; CDR3aa: CASSYQFSEAFF
abundance: few; j_gene: TRBJ1-1; d_gene: .; v_gene: TRBV4-1; CDR3nt: TGCGCCAGCAGCCAAGATGTAGGATTCGGCACTGAAGCTTTCTTT; CDR3aa: CASSQDVGFGTEAFF
abundance: .; j_gene: TRBJ1-2; d_gene: .; v_gene: TRBV7-2; CDR3nt: TGTGCCAGCAGCTCCGGACAGCTCTCCTATGGCTACACCTTC; CDR3aa: CASSSGQLSYGYTF
abundance: .; j_gene: TRBJ2-7; d_gene: TRBD1; v_gene: TRBV7-2; CDR3nt: TGTGCCAGCAGCTTCCGGACAGGGACCTACGAGCAGTACTTC; CDR3aa: CASSFRTGTYEQYF
abundance: .; j_gene: TRBJ2-2; d_gene: .; v_gene: TRBV3-1; CDR3nt: TGTGCCAGCAGACCCCCGGGGGGCCGCACCGGGGAGCTGTTTTTT; CDR3aa: CASRPPGGRTGELFF
abundance: few; j_gene: TRBJ2-2; d_gene: .; v_gene: TRBV7-7; CDR3nt: TGTGCCAGCAGCCCTAGGGCGGCAGTTTACACCGGGGAGCTGTTTTTT; CDR3aa: CASSPRAAVYTGELFF
abundance: few; j_gene: TRBJ2-1; d_gene: TRBD2; v_gene: TRBV12-5; CDR3nt: TGTGCTAGTGGTTCTACTAGCGTGGATGAGCAGTTCTTC; CDR3aa: CASGSTSVDEQFF
abundance: many; j_gene: TRBJ2-2; d_gene: .; v_gene: TRBV20-1; CDR3nt: TGCAGTGCGAGAACCATTGAATACACCGGGGAGCTGTTTTTT; CDR3aa: CSARTIEYTGELFF
abundance: .; j_gene: TRBJ2-4; d_gene: .; v_gene: TRBV12-3/TRBV12-4; CDR3nt: TGTGCCAGCAGTTTAGGACACAAAAACATTCAGTACTTC; CDR3aa: CASSLGHKNIQYF
abundance: few; j_gene: TRBJ2-2; d_gene: TRBD2; v_gene: TRBV20-1; CDR3nt: TGCAGTGCTAGAGGAGGGCTAGCGGGAGGGCCTGGCACCGGGGAGCTGTTTTTT; CDR3aa: CSARGGLAGGPGTGELFF
abundance: .; j_gene: TRBJ1-5; d_gene: .; v_gene: TRBV28; CDR3nt: TGTGCCAGCAACCACCGGGCGACACGGCCCCAGCATTTT; CDR3aa: CASNHRATRPQHF
abundance: .; j_gene: TRBJ1-3; d_gene: .; v_gene: TRBV5-1; CDR3nt: TGCGCCAGCAGCTTGGGCAGGGCTGGAAACACCATATATTTT; CDR3aa: CASSLGRAGNTIYF
abundance: many; j_gene: TRBJ2-1; d_gene: .; v_gene: TRBV20-1; CDR3nt: TGCAGTGCTAGAGACATTGCAGGGACTTCCTACAATGAGCAGTTCTTC; CDR3aa: CSARDIAGTSYNEQFF
abundance: .; j_gene: TRBJ2-2; d_gene: .; v_gene: TRBV18; CDR3nt: TGTGCCAGCTCGTCCGGCGGAGGGTCCGGCGGGGAGCTGTTTTTT; CDR3aa: CASSSGGGSGGELFF
abundance: few; j_gene: TRBJ2-3; d_gene: TRBD2; v_gene: TRBV10-3; CDR3nt: TGTGCCATCAGCAGGACTAGCGACCGCACAGATACGCAGTATTTT; CDR3aa: CAISRTSDRTDTQYF
abundance: .; j_gene: TRBJ2-7; d_gene: .; v_gene: TRBV20-1; CDR3nt: TGCTGTGCTAGAGATAAGTGGGGTCGTGGGAGGACCTACGAGCAGTACTTC; CDR3aa: CCARDKWGRGRTYEQYF
abundance: .; j_gene: TRBJ2-1; d_gene: TRBD2; v_gene: TRBV11-2; CDR3nt: TGTGCCAGCAGCGGGATATTGGGCGGGAGGTCCTACAATGAGCAGTTCTTC; CDR3aa: CASSGILGGRSYNEQFF
abundance: .; j_gene: TRBJ2-5; d_gene: .; v_gene: TRBV25-1; CDR3nt: TGTGCCAGCATTGTTACAGGCGGGGAGACCCAGTACTTC; CDR3aa: CASIVTGGETQYF
abundance: .; j_gene: TRBJ1-2; d_gene: .; v_gene: TRBV29-1; CDR3nt: TGCAGCGTTGAACGCCCCGGGGGGACATTTTACGGCTACACCTTC; CDR3aa: CSVERPGGTFYGYTF
abundance: few; j_gene: TRBJ2-5; d_gene: .; v_gene: TRBV10-3; CDR3nt: TGTGCCATCAGTTCGGACAGCCAGGGGGAGACCCAGTACTTC; CDR3aa: CAISSDSQGETQYF
abundance: .; j_gene: TRBJ2-1; d_gene: TRBD2; v_gene: TRBV14; CDR3nt: TGTGCCAGCAGCCCTTTCGGGACTAGCGGAACGAATGAGCAGTTCTTC; CDR3aa: CASSPFGTSGTNEQFF
abundance: few; j_gene: TRBJ2-3; d_gene: .; v_gene: TRBV5-4; CDR3nt: TGTGCCAGCAGCTCCGGGACAAGGAGGTCCACAGATACGCAGTATTTT; CDR3aa: CASSSGTRRSTDTQYF